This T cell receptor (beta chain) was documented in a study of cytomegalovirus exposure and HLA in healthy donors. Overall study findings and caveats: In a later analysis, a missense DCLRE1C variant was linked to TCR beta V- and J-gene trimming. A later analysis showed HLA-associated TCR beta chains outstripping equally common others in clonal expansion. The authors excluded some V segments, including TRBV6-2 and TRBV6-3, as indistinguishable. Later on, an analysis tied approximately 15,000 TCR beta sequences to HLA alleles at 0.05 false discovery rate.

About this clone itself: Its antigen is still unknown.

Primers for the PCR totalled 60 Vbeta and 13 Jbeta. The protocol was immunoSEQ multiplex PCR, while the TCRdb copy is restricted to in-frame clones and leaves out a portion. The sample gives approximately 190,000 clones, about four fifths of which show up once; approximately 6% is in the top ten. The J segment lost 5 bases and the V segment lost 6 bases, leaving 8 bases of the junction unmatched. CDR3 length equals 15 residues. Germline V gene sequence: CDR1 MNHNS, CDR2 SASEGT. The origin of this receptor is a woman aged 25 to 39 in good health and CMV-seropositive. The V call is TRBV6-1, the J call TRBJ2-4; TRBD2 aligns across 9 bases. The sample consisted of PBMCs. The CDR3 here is CASRSQAGGQNIQYF. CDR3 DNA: TGTGCCAGCAGGTCACAAGCGGGGGGTCAAAACATTCAGTACTTC.